The T cell receptor (beta chain) described here comes from a study of CD8 T cells in Susac syndrome. V lost 2 bases to trimming and J lost 1 base; unmatched junction nucleotides: 2. This CDR3 contains 16 residues. Random hexamers were used to reverse transcribe an amount of about 0.5 to 1 ug RNA. Across 54 Vbeta and 13 Jbeta, immunoSEQ multiplex PCR amplified TCR beta CDR3. TCRdb re-called the immunoSEQ multiplex PCR reads with MiXCR, one entry per CDR3 protein. The profile shows about 110,000 distinct CDR3 sequences, around 95% of them singletons. The healthy controls were matched to patients by age and sex. TEMRA cells underwent FACS enrichment and CD8+ and CD4+ T cells underwent negative isolation.

This receptor was obtained from a human donor in good health. The sample consisted of CD4+ T cells from PBMCs. The chain joins TRBV12-3 or TRBV12-4 to TRBJ1-6, with TRBD1 identical over 7 bases. The CDR3 DNA follows: TGTGCCAGCAGTTTACAGACAGGGTCCTATAATTCACCCCTCCACTTT. Translation gives CASSLQTGSYNSPLHF.